This T cell receptor beta chain is from a study of cytomegalovirus exposure and HLA in healthy donors. The study's findings and limits: Exclusion applied to some V segments, including TRBV6-2 and TRBV6-3, as they were indistinguishable. Later, an analysis showed that TCR beta chains associated with HLA were more clonally expanded than others that were equally common.

Both 60 Vbeta primers and 13 Jbeta primers went into the PCR. Methods used by the authors: Later work found approximately 80 million unique TCR beta chains, with 9.5 million to 11 million shared. Profiled with immunoSEQ multiplex PCR; TCRdb holds only in-frame clones, not every one. D and trimming were read from the DNA, whereas the V and J calls and clone size are those reported in that table. The sample consists of some 200,000 clones, roughly 8.7% of them appearing once. Concerning this clone itself: Its antigen is as yet unknown. Other nucleotide sequences in the sample specify the same CDR3.

Germline CDR1 and CDR2: MNHEY and SVGAGI. V lost 5 bases and J lost 5, with 6 bases in between. This CDR3 contains 11 residues. This TCR was sampled from a woman in her twenties or thirties in good health and CMV-seropositive. Material for sequencing was PBMCs. The rearrangement joins TRBV6-5 to TRBJ1-1, with D tentatively TRBD1 (5 bases). In DNA form, the CDR3 reads TGTGCCAGCAGTCAGGGTACTGAAGCTTTCTTT. It translates to CASSQGTEAFF.